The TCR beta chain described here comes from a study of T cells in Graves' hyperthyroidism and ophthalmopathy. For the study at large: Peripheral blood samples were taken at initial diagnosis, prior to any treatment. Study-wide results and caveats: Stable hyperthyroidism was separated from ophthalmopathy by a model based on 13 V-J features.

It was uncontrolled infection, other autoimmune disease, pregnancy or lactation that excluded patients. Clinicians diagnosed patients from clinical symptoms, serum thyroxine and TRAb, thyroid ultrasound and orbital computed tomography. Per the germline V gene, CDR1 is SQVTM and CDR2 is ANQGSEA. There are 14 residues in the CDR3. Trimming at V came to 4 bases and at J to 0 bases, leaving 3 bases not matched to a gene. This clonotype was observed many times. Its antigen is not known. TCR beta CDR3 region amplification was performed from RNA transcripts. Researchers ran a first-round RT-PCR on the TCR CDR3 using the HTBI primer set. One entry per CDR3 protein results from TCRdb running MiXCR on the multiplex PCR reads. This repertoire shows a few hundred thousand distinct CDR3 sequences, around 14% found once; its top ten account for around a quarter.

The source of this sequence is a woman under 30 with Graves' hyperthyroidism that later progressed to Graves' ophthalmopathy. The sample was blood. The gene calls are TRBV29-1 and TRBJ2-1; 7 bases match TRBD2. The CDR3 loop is CSVGGGSSYNEQFF. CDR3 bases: TGCAGCGTTGGCGGGGGTAGCTCCTACAATGAGCAGTTCTTC.